The sequence of this TCR beta chain was determined in a study of shared clonotypes between healthy human individuals. Study findings and constraints: Rarefaction demonstrated incomplete sorted-subset sequencing despite large depth.

The repertoire was sequenced with immunoSEQ multiplex PCR; TCRdb's copy has only in-frame clones and lacks some. The repertoire holds fewer than 1.4 million clones, with around 82% as singletons. The ends lost 5 bases at V and 6 bases at J; junction bases unmatched: 15. This CDR3 comprises 16 residues. CDR1 is WNHNN and CDR2 is SYGVQD in the germline V gene (reference sequence). For this clone: No antigen is known for it.

The chain links TRBV10-1 to TRBJ2-7; TRBD2 agrees at 8 bases. This receptor was obtained from a man between 18 and 29 years old in good health. Some clones in this sample may be carry-over from other donors' samples. Sequencing was done on a sample of memory CD4+ T cells from PBMCs. As to subset: CD45RA-negative fraction. The CDR3 protein is CASSPEGTRSRLEQYF. In DNA, the CDR3 is TGCGCCAGCAGTCCGGAGGGGACTAGAAGCCGGCTCGAGCAGTACTTC.